Below are 12 T cell receptor beta chains sequenced from a single sample in a study of T cell repertoires in cytomegalovirus infection. TCRdb analysed the reads with MiXCR anew, one entry per CDR3 protein. The sample has approximately 140,000 distinct CDR3 sequences, roughly 9% seen once; the top ten hold around 10%. The source material was PBMCs. The receptors stem from a human donor in good health (CMV status not recorded). Some clones in this sample may be carry-over from other donors' samples.

This clonotype has a count of ten or more. The V and J genes are TRBV7-2 and TRBJ2-1; TRBD2 matches 8 bases. Losses at the gene ends were 4 bases for V and 6 bases for J; bases not matched to a gene: 11. The CDR3 extends over 16 amino acids. CDR1 is SGHTA, CDR2 FQGNSA, per germline. CDR3 DNA: TGTGCCAGCAGCTACCCCGGGGGGGCCCTGTCCAATGAGCAGTTCTTC. Encoded protein: CASSYPGGALSNEQFF.

In its sample, this clonotype was seen many times. The J gene is TRBJ2-7, the V gene TRBV20-1, with a weak D call TRBD1 (6 bases). There are 14 residues in the CDR3. Between the trimmed V and J ends, which lost 6 bases and 1 base, there was a span of 16 bases. Germline values: CDR1 DFQATT, CDR2 SNEGSKA (reference sequence). The CDR3 DNA is TGCAGTGCGCTCACAGGGACCGAATCCTACGAGCAGTACTTC. Translating it yields CSALTGTESYEQYF.

There are many counts of this clonotype. The chain couples TRBV6-5 to TRBJ2-3, with D unclear. CDR1 MNHEY and CDR2 SVGAGI come from the germline V gene. The CDR3 has 13 amino acids. The CDR3 region is CATTFPGTDTQYF. In nucleotides, the CDR3 is TGTGCTACCACATTCCCCGGCACAGATACGCAGTATTTT.

In this sample, this clonotype turned up many times. The CDR3 region has the DNA TGCGCCAGCAGCTTGGGACAGGGATTTACTGAAGCTTTCTTT. As protein: CASSLGQGFTEAFF. The gene calls are TRBV5-1 and TRBJ1-1, with 7 bases fitting TRBD1. This CDR3 spans 14 amino acids. Looked up from germline, CDR1 is SGHRS and CDR2 is YFSETQ. V trimming: 0 bases; J trimming: 5 bases; junction bases outside the gene matches: 4.

The chain has TRBV5-1 and TRBJ1-1; a possible D gene is TRBD1 (6 bases). The V and J ends lost 4 bases and 4 bases respectively, with 17 bases between them. From germline, CDR1 is SGHRS and CDR2 YFSETQ. The CDR3 has 15 amino acids. The CDR3 DNA follows: TGCGCCAGCAGCGGAGACAGGCCCCGGGGCACTGAAGCTTTCTTT. The encoded protein is CASSGDRPRGTEAFF.

There are many counts of this clonotype. The V call is TRBV6-6, the J call TRBJ2-5, with 11 bases lining up with TRBD1. The germline gives CDR1 MNHNY, CDR2 SVGAGI (reference sequence). V lost 0 bases to trimming and J lost 4 bases; unmatched junction nucleotides: 7. This CDR3 has 17 amino acids. The CDR3 nucleotides are TGTGCCAGCAGTTACTCGATAGGACAGGGGGCGGGAGAGACCCAGTACTTC. Translation: CASSYSIGQGAGETQYF.

This clonotype was picked up a small number of times. The genes are TRBV29-1 and TRBJ2-5; possible D gene TRBD1, 6 bases. Germline V CDR1 and CDR2: SQVTM, ANQGSEA. This CDR3 comprises 14 residues. Deletions cut 5 bases from V and 5 bases from J, with 18 bases between. The DNA of the CDR3 is TGCAGCGTTCGCCGGACAGTTGATCTGGAGACCCAGTACTTC. Its protein is CSVRRTVDLETQYF.

The chain recombines TRBV29-1 with TRBJ1-2, with no clear D. This CDR3 is built from 11 residues. Trimming stripped 3 bases from V and 7 bases from J, with 9 bases between. Germline V lookup: CDR1 SQVTM, CDR2 ANQGSEA. The CDR3 spells CSVDWEGGYTF. The CDR3 DNA follows: TGCAGCGTTGACTGGGAGGGTGGCTACACCTTC.

This clonotype was picked up many times. The J gene is TRBJ2-7, the V gene TRBV18; D uncertain. This CDR3 spans 14 amino acids. V lost 2 bases, J lost 5 bases, and 13 bases lay in between. The germline gives CDR1 KGHSH, CDR2 LQKENI. DNA for the CDR3: TGTGCCAGCTCACCATATGCCCAAGGAGACGAGCAGTACTTC. Encoded protein: CASSPYAQGDEQYF.

The sample holds many counts of this clonotype. The gene calls are TRBV7-9 and TRBJ2-1; D is unclear. V lost 2 bases and J 7 bases, leaving 6 bases between the germline ends. Germline V gene data show CDR1 as SEHNR and CDR2 as FQNEAQ (reference sequence). The CDR3 spans 12 residues. CDR3 DNA sequence: TGTGCCAGCAGCTTATCTTGGAATGAGCAGTTCTTC. This gives the protein CASSLSWNEQFF. Full variable domain (outside the CDR3, taken from reference TRBV7-9 and TRBJ2-1): DTGVSQNPRHKITKRGQNVTFRCDPISEHNRLYWYRQTLGQGPEFLTYFQNEAQLEKSRLLSDRFSAERPKGSFSTLEIQRTEQGDSAMYLCASSLSWNEQFFGPGTRLTVL.

There are many counts of this clonotype. V usage is TRBV29-1 and J usage is TRBJ1-5; possibly TRBD1 for D (5 bases). Germline V gene data show CDR1 as SQVTM and CDR2 as ANQGSEA. The V and J ends lost 5 bases and 5 bases respectively, with 16 bases between them. The CDR3 covers 14 residues. In DNA, the CDR3 is TGCAGCGTTTCCCTGACAGTTACATATCAGCCCCAGCATTTT. Amino acids: CSVSLTVTYQPQHF.

This clonotype was counted many times. V and J are TRBV29-1 and TRBJ2-5; weak D call: TRBD2 (5 bases). CDR1 SQVTM and CDR2 ANQGSEA come from the germline V gene. Trimming took 0 bases from V and 7 from J, leaving 12 bases between them. CDR3 length: 13 amino acids. The CDR3 loop is CSVEEAASGTQYF. The CDR3 coding sequence is TGCAGCGTTGAAGAAGCGGCTTCGGGGACCCAGTACTTC. Full variable domain (missing parts from reference TRBV29-1 and TRBJ2-5): SAVISQKPSRDICQRGTSLTIQCQVDSQVTMMFWYRQQPGQSLTLIATANQGSEATYESGFVIDKFPISRPNLTFSTLTVSNMSPEDSSIYLCSVEEAASGTQYFGPGTRLLVL.